A single sample is the source of the 32 T cell receptor beta chains below, sequenced in a study of cytomegalovirus exposure and HLA in healthy donors. Primers: 60 Vbeta forward and 13 Jbeta reverse. The assay was immunoSEQ multiplex PCR, and TCRdb's table has in-frame clones only and misses some. The table shows over 65,000 clones, with roughly 77% occurring only once. The sequenced sample consisted of PBMCs. All receptors come from a woman in her thirties or forties in good health and CMV-seropositive.

J is TRBJ2-5 and V is TRBV5-4; 7 bases line up with TRBD2. CDR3 length: 15 residues. Germline lookup yields CDR1 SGHNT and CDR2 YYREEE (reference sequence). V trimming: 4 bases; J trimming: 5 bases; junction bases outside the gene matches: 11. Written as DNA, the CDR3 is TGTGCCAGCAGCGCCAAGAGCGGGGATGGGGAGACCCAGTACTTC. Its translation is CASSAKSGDGETQYF. The whole variable domain, remainder taken from reference TRBV5-4 and TRBJ2-5, is ETGVTQSPTHLIKTRGQQVTLRCSSQSGHNTVSWYQQALGQGPQFIFQYYREEENGRGNFPPRFSGLQFPNYSSELNVNALELDDSALYLCASSAKSGDGETQYFGPGTRLLVL.

The chain recombines TRBV7-9 with TRBJ2-7; 9 positions match TRBD1. This CDR3 spans 17 amino acids. The V segment lost 4 bases and the J segment 0 bases; nucleotides outside the gene matches: 10. Germline CDR1 is SEHNR and CDR2 is FQNEAQ (reference sequence). Here the CDR3 reads CASSSSGQGGLSYEQYF. The CDR3 nucleotides are TGTGCCAGCAGCTCCTCGGGACAGGGTGGGCTCTCCTACGAGCAGTACTTC.

This chain joins TRBV27 and TRBJ2-7; weak D call: TRBD2 (6 bases). CDR3 length: 16 amino acids. CDR1 and CDR2 from the germline V gene are MNHEY and SMNVEV (reference sequence). V was shortened by 5 bases and J by 3 bases, with 20 bases between the two germline ends. In DNA, the CDR3 is TGTGCCAGCAGTCGATCGGACGGGACTTTCTTCTACGAGCAGTACTTC. Translating it yields CASSRSDGTFFYEQYF.

The chain carries TRBV5-1 and TRBJ2-7, with 7 bases identical to TRBD1. CDR3 length equals 15 residues. The V segment lost 4 bases and the J segment 1 base; nucleotides outside the gene matches: 8. Germline V CDR1 and CDR2: SGHRS, YFSETQ. CDR3 DNA sequence: TGCGCCAGCAGCCCGACCGGGACAGCGTCCTACGAGCAGTACTTC. Protein: CASSPTGTASYEQYF.

This CDR3 reads CSAGQGPEAFF. CDR3 bases: TGCAGTGCTGGACAGGGGCCTGAAGCTTTCTTT. The chain is built from TRBV20-1 and TRBJ1-1, with 9 nucleotides matching TRBD1. The V and J ends lost 5 bases and 6 bases, in that order; junction bases with no gene match: 1. The germline V gene has CDR1 DFQATT and CDR2 SNEGSKA (reference sequence). This CDR3 spans 11 amino acids.

V and J are TRBV7-9 and TRBJ2-7; 8 positions match TRBD1. The CDR3 spans 14 residues. Losses at the gene ends were 5 bases for V and 6 bases for J; bases not matched to a gene: 9. CDR1 is SEHNR and CDR2 is FQNEAQ in the germline V gene (reference sequence). In DNA, the CDR3 is TGTGCCAGCAGCCAATGGACAGGGCTGCGCGAGCAGTACTTC. Residues: CASSQWTGLREQYF.

The rearrangement joins TRBV9 to TRBJ2-5; D is perhaps TRBD2 (5 bases). Germline CDR1 and CDR2: SGDLS and YYNGEE. Trimming removed 4 bases from V and 4 bases from J, with 14 bases in between. The CDR3 is 14 amino acids. CDR3 sequence: CASSPREGGETQYF. The DNA for the CDR3 is TGTGCCAGCAGCCCCCGCGAGGGCGGAGAGACCCAGTACTTC.

The rearrangement joins TRBV6-5 to TRBJ1-5; D call uncertain. The CDR3 has 15 amino acids. CDR1 and CDR2 (germline): MNHEY, SVGAGI. V dropped 2 bases and J dropped 0 bases, with 8 bases sitting between them. In DNA form, the CDR3 reads TGTGCCAGCAGTTACGGCCCCACTAGCAATCAGCCCCAGCATTTT. Protein: CASSYGPTSNQPQHF.

The CDR3 DNA follows: TGTGCCAGCAGTTTAGGGGCTAGCGCGGATAGCACAGATACGCAGTATTTT. This encodes CASSLGASADSTDTQYF. The chain combines TRBV28 with TRBJ2-3; maybe TRBD2 (6 bases). The CDR3 runs 17 residues. Looked up from germline, CDR1 is MDHEN and CDR2 is SYDVKM. V lost 2 bases and J 0 bases, leaving 15 bases between the germline ends. Complete variable domain (other parts from reference TRBV28 and TRBJ2-3): DVKVTQSSRYLVKRTGEKVFLECVQDMDHENMFWYRQDPGLGLRLIYFSYDVKMKEKGDIPEGYSVSREKKERFSLILESASTNQTSMYLCASSLGASADSTDTQYFGPGTRLTVL.

The chain carries TRBV28 and TRBJ1-2; no firm D call. The CDR3 consists of 13 residues. V was clipped by 2 bases and J by 0 bases, with 4 bases between them. Germline V gives CDR1 MDHEN, CDR2 SYDVKM. CDR3 loop: CASSLQTNYGYTF. In nucleotides, the CDR3 is TGTGCCAGCAGTTTACAGACTAACTATGGCTACACCTTC.

The gene calls are TRBV4-2 and TRBJ2-3; 9 positions agree with TRBD2. Per the germline V gene, CDR1 is LGHNA and CDR2 is YNFKEQ. The V gene end was trimmed by 1 base and the J gene end by 4 bases; junction bases not matched to a gene: 0. The CDR3 is made up of 14 amino acids. DNA of the CDR3: TGTGCCAGCAGCCAAGGGACTAGCGCAGATACGCAGTATTTT. Translating it yields CASSQGTSADTQYF.

This chain's CDR3 is CASSRKAGASYEQYF. CDR3 nucleotides: TGTGCCAGCAGTCGAAAAGCGGGGGCCTCCTACGAGCAGTACTTC. V usage is TRBV6-5 and J usage is TRBJ2-7, with TRBD2 identical over 8 bases. The V segment lost 5 bases and the J segment 0 bases; nucleotides outside the gene matches: 6. This CDR3 is built from 15 residues. Germline V gene lookup returns CDR1 MNHEY and CDR2 SVGAGI.

The chain combines TRBV11-2 with TRBJ2-4; D remains ambiguous. Trimming shortened V by 5 bases and J by 1 base, and 12 bases separated the two germline ends. The CDR3 extends over 15 amino acids. Germline CDR1 is SGHAT and CDR2 is FQNNGV. CDR3 DNA: TGTGCCAGCAGCCCGTCGGGTTTCGCCAAAAACATTCAGTACTTC. It translates to CASSPSGFAKNIQYF.

The rearrangement links TRBV11-2 to TRBJ2-7; 7 bases are a match to TRBD1. Germline lookup yields CDR1 SGHAT and CDR2 FQNNGV. V lost 5 bases and J lost 7; bases outside the gene matches: 5. The CDR3 runs 12 residues. Here the CDR3 reads CASSPDRMEQYF. The CDR3 DNA sequence: TGTGCCAGCAGCCCGGACAGGATGGAGCAGTACTTC.

V and J are TRBV2 and TRBJ1-2, with a tentative D call TRBD1 (5 bases). The ends were cut back, 10 bases at V and 1 base at J, with 16 bases in the middle. Germline V lookup: CDR1 SNHLY, CDR2 FYNNEI. The CDR3 sequence is 14 residues long. The CDR3 nucleotides are TGTGCCATGGGGCAGGACCCCAATAACTATGGCTACACCTTC. Its protein is CAMGQDPNNYGYTF.

A few counts support this clone. The genes are TRBV7-2 and TRBJ2-1; 11 nucleotides align to TRBD2. Trimming cost V 5 bases and J 7 bases; bases outside gene matches: 7. This CDR3 region has 15 residues. Per the germline V gene, CDR1 is SGHTA and CDR2 is FQGNSA. CDR3: CASSALAGAGNEQFF. CDR3 bases: TGTGCCAGCAGCGCACTAGCGGGAGCTGGAAATGAGCAGTTCTTC.

This chain joins TRBV7-3 and TRBJ2-1; TRBD2 agrees at 12 bases. The CDR3 totals 15 residues. J lost 9 bases, V lost 2 bases, and 5 bases had no gene match. Germline lookup yields CDR1 SGHTA and CDR2 FQGTGA. DNA for the CDR3: TGTGCCAGCAGCTTAGGACTAGCGGGAAAGGGTGAGCAGTTCTTC. Translation gives CASSLGLAGKGEQFF.

J is TRBJ1-5 and V is TRBV2; D uncertain. Germline V gene data show CDR1 as SNHLY and CDR2 as FYNNEI. The CDR3 totals 14 residues. V shed 3 bases and J shed 2 bases, with 8 bases lying between them. CDR3 in amino acids: CASSERDRNQPQHF. The CDR3 coding sequence is TGTGCCAGCAGTGAGAGGGATCGCAATCAGCCCCAGCATTTT.

The rearrangement links TRBV2 to TRBJ2-5; D may be TRBD2 (6 bases). Germline assignment: CDR1 SNHLY and CDR2 FYNNEI. CDR3 length: 14 residues. V lost 6 bases to trimming and J lost 3 bases, with 14 bases between them. CDR3 loop: CASRVLAFKETQYF. CDR3 in DNA: TGTGCCAGCAGAGTTCTAGCGTTTAAAGAGACCCAGTACTTC.

The sample holds one count of this clone. The chain carries TRBV30 and TRBJ2-6; D may be TRBD2 (6 bases). The CDR3 extends over 15 amino acids. Trimming pared 0 bases from V and 4 bases from J, leaving 10 bases between. Germline loops: CDR1 GTSNPN, CDR2 SVGIG (reference sequence). CDR3 DNA sequence: TGTGCCTGGAGTGTTGGAGGGAGCGGGGCCAACGTCCTGACTTTC. Encoded protein: CAWSVGGSGANVLTF.

The chain joins TRBV9 to TRBJ2-2, with a tentative D call TRBD2 (5 bases). Germline-derived CDR1 and CDR2 are SGDLS and YYNGEE. This CDR3 has 17 amino acids. V gave up 0 bases and J gave up 3 bases, with 15 bases separating them. CDR3 DNA: TGTGCCAGCAGCGTAGAAGCTAGCCACCTTTACACCGGGGAGCTGTTTTTT. It codes for CASSVEASHLYTGELFF. The complete variable domain, with remaining parts taken from reference TRBV9 and TRBJ2-2, reads DSGVTQTPKHLITATGQRVTLRCSPRSGDLSVYWYQQSLDQGLQFLIQYYNGEERAKGNILERFSAQQFPDLHSELNLSSLELGDSALYFCASSVEASHLYTGELFFGEGSRLTVL.

V is TRBV6-5 and J is TRBJ1-4; D remains unclear. The V gene's germline CDR1 is MNHEY and CDR2 SVGAGI. The length of the CDR3 is 15 residues. V lost 0 bases to trimming and J lost 2 bases, with 7 bases between them. CDR3 residues: CASSYSERTNEKLFF. CDR3 nucleotides: TGTGCCAGCAGTTACTCTGAACGGACTAATGAAAAACTGTTTTTT.

The chain recombines TRBV7-9 with TRBJ1-5, with a weak D call TRBD1 (5 bases). The ends were cut back, 0 bases at V and 7 bases at J, with 7 bases in the middle. Germline values: CDR1 SEHNR, CDR2 FQNEAQ (reference sequence). The CDR3 has 13 residues. The DNA for the CDR3 is TGTGCCAGCAGCTTAGCGGGGCGACAGCCCCAGCATTTT. Its translation is CASSLAGRQPQHF.

This chain links TRBV5-1 with TRBJ2-7, with TRBD2 identical over 14 bases. The germline V gene encodes CDR1 SGHRS and CDR2 YFSETQ. This CDR3 has 14 amino acids. The V segment lost 4 bases and the J segment 5 bases; nucleotides outside the gene matches: 2. The CDR3 sequence is CASSPGLAGDEQYF. The CDR3 nucleotides read TGCGCCAGCAGCCCGGGACTAGCGGGAGACGAGCAGTACTTC.

This clone was detected only once. The chain employs TRBV18 and TRBJ2-5; D call uncertain. V was clipped by 5 bases and J by 2 bases, with 3 bases between them. Germline assignment: CDR1 KGHSH and CDR2 LQKENI. There are 11 residues in the CDR3. CDR3 region: CASSAQETQYF. CDR3 in DNA: TGTGCCAGCTCAGCGCAAGAGACCCAGTACTTC.

V gene TRBV2 combines with J gene TRBJ1-5; D uncertain. This CDR3 is built from 14 residues. The germline V gene has CDR1 SNHLY and CDR2 FYNNEI. Trimming removed 5 bases from V and 1 base from J, with 9 bases in between. The CDR3 bases are TGTGCCAGCAGTCGCAGTTTGAGCAATCAGCCCCAGCATTTT. The encoded protein is CASSRSLSNQPQHF.

This clone turned up a few times. This chain joins TRBV6-5 and TRBJ1-2, with 8 bases that match TRBD1. The trim removed 2 bases at V and 3 bases at J, leaving 5 bases unmatched. The CDR3 consists of 15 residues. In germline, CDR1 is MNHEY, CDR2 SVGAGI. In nucleotides, the CDR3 is TGTGCCAGCAGTTACCAAGGACAGGGTGACTATGGCTACACCTTC. Its translation: CASSYQGQGDYGYTF.

This rearrangement joins TRBV5-1 to TRBJ2-2, with D possibly TRBD1 on 6 matching bases. V was shortened by 0 bases and J by 4 bases, with 7 bases between the two germline ends. This CDR3 comprises 14 residues. Germline CDR1 reads SGHRS; CDR2 reads YFSETQ. The CDR3 DNA sequence: TGCGCCAGCAGCTTGGACAGGGTCACCGGGGAGCTGTTTTTT. Protein sequence: CASSLDRVTGELFF.

The genes are TRBV7-2 and TRBJ1-1, with D tentatively TRBD1 (6 bases). The CDR3 totals 12 residues. Trimming cost V 11 bases and J 9 bases, with 19 bases left between them. The germline V gene has CDR1 SGHTA and CDR2 FQGNSA. The CDR3 loop is CAGGGLGGQAFF. CDR3 DNA sequence: TGTGCCGGGGGGGGACTGGGGGGGCAAGCTTTCTTT. The whole variable domain, remainder taken from reference TRBV7-2 and TRBJ1-1, is GAGVSQSPSNKVTEKGKDVELRCDPISGHTALYWYRQSLGQGLEFLIYFQGNSAPDKSGLPSDRFSAERTGGSVSTLTIQRTQQEDSAVYLCAGGGLGGQAFFGQGTRLTVV.

This chain links TRBV7-2 with TRBJ2-3; D gene ambiguous. Trimming took off 7 bases at V and 0 bases at J, with 5 bases between the two ends. Per germline, CDR1 SGHTA and CDR2 FQGNSA. The CDR3 totals 12 residues. As DNA, the CDR3 is TGTGCCAGCACTTCTAGCACAGATACGCAGTATTTT. It is translated as CASTSSTDTQYF.

CDR3 coding DNA: TGTGCCAGTAGTATAGGGCAGGGCTACGAGCAGTACGTC. This codes for CASSIGQGYEQYV. V gene TRBV19 combines with J gene TRBJ2-7; D is possibly TRBD1 (5 bases). Germline V gives CDR1 LNHDA, CDR2 SQIVND (reference sequence). V was cut by 1 base and J by 3 bases, with 7 bases left in between. There are 13 residues in the CDR3.

This clone was seen only a few times. The chain combines TRBV28 with TRBJ2-5; 8 bases line up with TRBD2. The J segment lost 0 bases and the V segment lost 0 bases, leaving 3 bases of the junction unmatched. The length of the CDR3 is 16 residues. Germline CDR1 is MDHEN and CDR2 is SYDVKM. The CDR3 bases are TGTGCCAGCAGTTTATGGGGTAGCGGGAACCAAGAGACCCAGTACTTC. Translation gives CASSLWGSGNQETQYF. The full variable domain, with the rest looked up from reference TRBV28 and TRBJ2-5, is DVKVTQSSRYLVKRTGEKVFLECVQDMDHENMFWYRQDPGLGLRLIYFSYDVKMKEKGDIPEGYSVSREKKERFSLILESASTNQTSMYLCASSLWGSGNQETQYFGPGTRLLVL.